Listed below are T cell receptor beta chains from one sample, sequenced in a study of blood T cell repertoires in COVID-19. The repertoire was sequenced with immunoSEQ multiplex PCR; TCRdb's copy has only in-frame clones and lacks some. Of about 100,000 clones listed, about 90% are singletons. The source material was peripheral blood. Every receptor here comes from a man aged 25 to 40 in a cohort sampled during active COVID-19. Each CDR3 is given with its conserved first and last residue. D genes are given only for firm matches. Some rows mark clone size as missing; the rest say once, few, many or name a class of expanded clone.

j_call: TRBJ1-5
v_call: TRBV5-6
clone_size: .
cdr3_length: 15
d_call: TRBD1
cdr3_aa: CASSLRQGVNQPQHF
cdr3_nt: TGTGCCAGCAGCTTAAGACAGGGCGTCAATCAGCCCCAGCATTTT

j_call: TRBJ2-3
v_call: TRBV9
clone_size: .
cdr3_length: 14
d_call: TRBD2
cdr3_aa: CASSGTSRTDTQYF
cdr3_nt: TGTGCCAGCAGCGGGACTAGTCGCACAGATACGCAGTATTTT

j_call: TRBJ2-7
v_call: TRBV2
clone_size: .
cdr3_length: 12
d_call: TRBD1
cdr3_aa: CASSGQGYEQYF
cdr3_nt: TGTGCCAGCTCTGGACAGGGCTACGAGCAGTACTTC

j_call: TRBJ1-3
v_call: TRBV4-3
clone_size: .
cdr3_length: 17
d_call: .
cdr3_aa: CASSQETQAVSGNTIYF
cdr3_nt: TGCGCCAGCAGCCAAGAGACCCAGGCCGTCTCTGGAAACACCATATATTTT

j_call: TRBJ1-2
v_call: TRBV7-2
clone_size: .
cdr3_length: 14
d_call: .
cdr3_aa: CASTARGGDYGYTF
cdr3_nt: TGTGCCAGCACCGCCCGGGGGGGTGACTATGGCTACACCTTC

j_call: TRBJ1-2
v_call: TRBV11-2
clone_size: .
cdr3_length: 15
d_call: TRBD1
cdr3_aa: CASSLDRQGPDGYTF
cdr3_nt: TGTGCCAGCAGCTTAGATCGACAGGGTCCCGATGGCTACACCTTC

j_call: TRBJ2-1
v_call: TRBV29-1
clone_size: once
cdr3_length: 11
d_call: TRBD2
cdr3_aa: CSEERGVEQFF
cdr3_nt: TGCAGCGAGGAGCGGGGGGTTGAGCAGTTCTTC

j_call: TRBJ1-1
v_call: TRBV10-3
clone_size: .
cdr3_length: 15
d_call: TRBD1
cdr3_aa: CATSDRGLLGTEAFF
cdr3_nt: TGTGCCACATCCGACAGGGGGCTTCTCGGGACTGAAGCTTTCTTT

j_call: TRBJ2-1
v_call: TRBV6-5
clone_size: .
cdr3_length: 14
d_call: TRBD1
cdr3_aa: CASSSGTGVHEQFF
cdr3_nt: TGTGCCAGCAGTTCCGGGACAGGGGTACATGAGCAGTTCTTC

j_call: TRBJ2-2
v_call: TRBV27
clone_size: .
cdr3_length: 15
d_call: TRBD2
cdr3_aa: CASSSGGGNTGELFF
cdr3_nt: TGTGCCAGCAGTTCCGGCGGGGGGAACACCGGGGAGCTGTTTTTT

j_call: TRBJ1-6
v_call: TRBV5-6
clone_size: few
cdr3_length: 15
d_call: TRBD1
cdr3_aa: CASSLTTGGNSPLHF
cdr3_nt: TGTGCCAGCAGCTTAACGACAGGGGGAAATTCACCCCTCCACTTT